These T cell receptor beta chains were read from a single sample in a study of blood T cell repertoires in COVID-19. Repertoires were generated with immunoSEQ multiplex PCR, while TCRdb's copy carries only in-frame clones and drops some. The sample yields approximately 49,000 clones, around 90% seen once. What was sequenced was peripheral blood. The receptors were sampled from a man between 50 and 59 years old with active COVID-19. Both conserved end residues are part of each CDR3. The order of the fields is J gene, D gene, clone size, V gene, CDR3 DNA, CDR3 protein. D genes are given only for firm matches. Some rows mark clone size as missing; the rest say once, few, many or name a class of expanded clone.

TRBJ1-1 | . | once | TRBV7-9 | TGTGCCAGCAGCGGAGGCGGGGTTAACACTGAAGCTTTCTTT | CASSGGGVNTEAFF
TRBJ2-7 | TRBD1 | . | TRBV7-6 | TGTGCCAGCAGCTTAGCGCTAAGCGGACAGGGACTCTCCTACGAGCAGTACTTC | CASSLALSGQGLSYEQYF
TRBJ1-3 | . | . | TRBV12-3/TRBV12-4 | TGTGCCAGCAGTTCAGTCGGAAACACCATATATTTT | CASSSVGNTIYF
TRBJ2-1 | . | . | TRBV30 | TGTGCCTGGAGTGTGAGGACTCCCTACAATGAGCAGTTCTTC | CAWSVRTPYNEQFF
TRBJ1-1 | . | . | TRBV9 | TGTGCCAGCAGCGTAGCGCAGGGAGGCACTGAAGCTTTCTTT | CASSVAQGGTEAFF
TRBJ2-3 | . | . | TRBV18 | TGTGCCAGCTCACCCCTCCCGCGGGATACGCAGTATTTT | CASSPLPRDTQYF
TRBJ2-2 | . | . | TRBV6-6 | TGTGCCAGCAGGGAGCTGAACACCGGGGAGCTGTTTTTT | CASRELNTGELFF
TRBJ2-7 | TRBD1 | . | TRBV16 | TGTGCCAGCAGCCAGCCGGGACAGAGGACCTACGAGCAGTACTTC | CASSQPGQRTYEQYF
TRBJ1-1 | TRBD1 | . | TRBV29-1 | TGCAGCGCGACAGGGGGAATTAACACTGAAGCTTTCTTT | CSATGGINTEAFF
TRBJ2-4 | TRBD2 | . | TRBV19 | TGTGCCAGTGGGCTACCTGGGGGGGACGTCCAGTACTTC | CASGLPGGDVQYF
TRBJ1-4 | . | . | TRBV5-1 | TGCGCCAGCAGCTTTACAGGGAGAACTAATGAAAAACTGTTTTTT | CASSFTGRTNEKLFF
TRBJ1-4 | TRBD1 | . | TRBV5-6 | TGTGCCAGCAGCTGGGACAGGGACGAAAAACTGTTTTTT | CASSWDRDEKLFF
TRBJ1-5 | . | . | TRBV4-2 | TGTGCCAGCAGCCAAGATGAACAGGAGAATCAGCCCCAGCATTTT | CASSQDEQENQPQHF
TRBJ1-1 | . | . | TRBV11-3 | TGTGCCAGCAGCTTTCGGGGGAGGAACACTGAAGCTTTCTTT | CASSFRGRNTEAFF
TRBJ2-1 | TRBD2 | . | TRBV19 | TGTGCCAGTACCTTAGCGGGAGGCCCCTCCTACAATGAGCAGTTCTTC | CASTLAGGPSYNEQFF
TRBJ2-7 | TRBD2 | . | TRBV9 | TGTGCCAGCAGCGTAGGGCGGACTAGCGGGGAAGCGCAGTACTTC | CASSVGRTSGEAQYF
TRBJ2-3 | . | . | TRBV27 | TGTGCCAGTCAACTAGCCAGGGGCACAGATACGCAGTATTTT | CASQLARGTDTQYF
TRBJ2-5 | TRBD2 | . | TRBV5-1 | TGCGCCAGCAGCTTACCGGGACTAGCGGGAGTCAAGGAGACCCAGTACTTC | CASSLPGLAGVKETQYF
TRBJ2-3 | . | . | TRBV2 | TGTGCCAGCAAGTGGACTACAGATACGCAGTATTTT | CASKWTTDTQYF
TRBJ2-5 | . | once | TRBV18 | TGTGCCAGCTCACCCGGGAACAAAGAGACCCAGTACTTC | CASSPGNKETQYF
TRBJ1-5 | TRBD1 | . | TRBV5-8 | TGTGCCAGCAGCCGCGGGACAGAGGGGACTCATAATCAGCCCCAGCATTTT | CASSRGTEGTHNQPQHF
TRBJ2-7 | . | . | TRBV11-3 | TGTGCCAGCAGCTTAGGTTGGCAGGGGAACGAGCAGTACTTC | CASSLGWQGNEQYF
TRBJ2-3 | . | . | TRBV19 | TGTGCCAGTAGATCTGGGAGGCGGGTTGGCACAGATACGCAGTATTTT | CASRSGRRVGTDTQYF
TRBJ2-6 | . | . | TRBV11-3 | TGTGCCAGCAGCTTCCCCGGGGCTGGGGCCAACGTCCTGACTTTC | CASSFPGAGANVLTF
TRBJ2-1 | . | . | TRBV5-4 | TGTGCCAGCACCGTTTCCACTAACTACAATGAGCAGTTCTTC | CASTVSTNYNEQFF
TRBJ1-1 | . | . | TRBV6-2/TRBV6-3 | TGTGCCAGCAGTTACCATGTCGGAGTGAACACTGAAGCTTTCTTT | CASSYHVGVNTEAFF
TRBJ1-2 | TRBD1 | . | TRBV6-2/TRBV6-3 | TGTGCCAGCAGTTACGAGGACAGGGACGGCTATGGCTACACCTTC | CASSYEDRDGYGYTF
TRBJ2-1 | . | . | TRBV9 | TGTGCCAGCAGCGTAGCGGCACAGGGAAATGAGCAGTTCTTC | CASSVAAQGNEQFF
TRBJ1-1 | . | . | TRBV5-1 | TGCGCCAGCAGCTTCCTCCCGAACACTGAAGCTTTCTTT | CASSFLPNTEAFF
TRBJ2-2 | . | . | TRBV6-1 | TGTGCCAGCAGTTTTCGGGCCGGGGAGCTGTTTTTT | CASSFRAGELFF
TRBJ1-2 | TRBD1 | . | TRBV28 | TGTGCCAGCAGTGTGGGACAGGTCTATGGCTACACCTTC | CASSVGQVYGYTF